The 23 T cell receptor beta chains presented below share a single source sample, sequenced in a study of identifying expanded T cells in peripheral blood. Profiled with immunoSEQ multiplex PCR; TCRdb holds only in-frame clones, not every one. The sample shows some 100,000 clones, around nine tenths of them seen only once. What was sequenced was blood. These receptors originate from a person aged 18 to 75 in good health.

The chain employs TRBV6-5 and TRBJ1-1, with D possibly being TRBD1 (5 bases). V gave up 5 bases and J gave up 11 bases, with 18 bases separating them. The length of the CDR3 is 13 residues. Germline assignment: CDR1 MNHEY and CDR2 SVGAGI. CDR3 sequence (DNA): TGTGCCAGCAGTCTCGACGATGGGGCGAGCGCTTTCTTT. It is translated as CASSLDDGASAFF.

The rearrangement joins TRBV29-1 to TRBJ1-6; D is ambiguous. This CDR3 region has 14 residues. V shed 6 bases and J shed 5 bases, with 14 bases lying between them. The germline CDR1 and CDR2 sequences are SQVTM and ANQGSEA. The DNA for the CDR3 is TGCAGCGTCGGACCCATCCCCGATAATTCACCCCTCCACTTT. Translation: CSVGPIPDNSPLHF.

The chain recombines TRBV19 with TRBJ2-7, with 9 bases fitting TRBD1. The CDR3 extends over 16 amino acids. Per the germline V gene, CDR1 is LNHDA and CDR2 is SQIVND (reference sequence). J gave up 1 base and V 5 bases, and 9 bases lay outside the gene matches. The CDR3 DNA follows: TGTGCCAGTAGTGGACAGGGGACGAGGGGTTCCTACGAGCAGTACTTC. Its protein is CASSGQGTRGSYEQYF. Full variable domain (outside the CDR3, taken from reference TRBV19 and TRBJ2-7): DGGITQSPKYLFRKEGQNVTLSCEQNLNHDAMYWYRQDPGQGLRLIYYSQIVNDFQKGDIAEGYSVSREKKESFPLTVTSAQKNPTAFYLCASSGQGTRGSYEQYFGPGTRLTVT.

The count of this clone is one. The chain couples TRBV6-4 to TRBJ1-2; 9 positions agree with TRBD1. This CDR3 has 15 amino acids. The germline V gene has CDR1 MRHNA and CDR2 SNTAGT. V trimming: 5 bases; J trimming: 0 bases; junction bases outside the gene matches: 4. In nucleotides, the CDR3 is TGTGCCAGCAGTCCGACAGGGGGAACTAACTATGGCTACACCTTC. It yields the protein CASSPTGGTNYGYTF.

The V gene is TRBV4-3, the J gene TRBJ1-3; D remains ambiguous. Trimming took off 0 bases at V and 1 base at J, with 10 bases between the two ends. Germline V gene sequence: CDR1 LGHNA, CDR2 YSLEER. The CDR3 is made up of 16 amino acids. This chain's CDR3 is CASSQDKEASGNTIYF. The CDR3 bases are TGCGCCAGCAGCCAAGATAAGGAGGCTTCTGGAAACACCATATATTTT.

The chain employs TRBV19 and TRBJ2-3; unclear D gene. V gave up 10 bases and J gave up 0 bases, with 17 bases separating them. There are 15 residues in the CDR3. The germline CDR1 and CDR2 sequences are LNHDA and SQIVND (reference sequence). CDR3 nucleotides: TGTGCCACCCAATCCGCAGGCGTCAGCACAGATACGCAGTATTTT. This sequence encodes CATQSAGVSTDTQYF. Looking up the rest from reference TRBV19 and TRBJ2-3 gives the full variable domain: DGGITQSPKYLFRKEGQNVTLSCEQNLNHDAMYWYRQDPGQGLRLIYYSQIVNDFQKGDIAEGYSVSREKKESFPLTVTSAQKNPTAFYLCATQSAGVSTDTQYFGPGTRLTVL.

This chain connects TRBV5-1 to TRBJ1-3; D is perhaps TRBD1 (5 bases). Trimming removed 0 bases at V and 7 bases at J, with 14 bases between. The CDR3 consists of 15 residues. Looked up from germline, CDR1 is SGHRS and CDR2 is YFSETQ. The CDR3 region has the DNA TGCGCCAGCAGCTTGGCCCCGAGGGGTGCGAACACCATATATTTT. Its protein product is CASSLAPRGANTIYF.

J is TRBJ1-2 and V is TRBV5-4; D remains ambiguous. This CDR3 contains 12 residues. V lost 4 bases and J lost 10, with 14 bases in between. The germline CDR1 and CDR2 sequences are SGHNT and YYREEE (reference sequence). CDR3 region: CASSVPGKSYTF. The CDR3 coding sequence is TGTGCCAGCAGCGTACCCGGGAAGTCCTACACCTTC.

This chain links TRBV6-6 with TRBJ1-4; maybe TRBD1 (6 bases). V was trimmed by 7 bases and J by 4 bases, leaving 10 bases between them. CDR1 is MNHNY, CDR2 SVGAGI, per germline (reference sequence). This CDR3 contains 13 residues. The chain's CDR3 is CASTVQGNEKLFF. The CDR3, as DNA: TGTGCCAGCACCGTACAGGGTAATGAAAAACTGTTTTTT.

CDR3 sequence reads: CSVALALTSYNEQFF. CDR3 nucleotides: TGCAGCGTTGCGCTAGCGCTTACTTCCTACAATGAGCAGTTCTTC. This chain joins TRBV29-1 and TRBJ2-1, with D maybe TRBD2 (6 bases). Trimming shortened V by 4 bases and J by 1 base, and 14 bases separated the two germline ends. The CDR3 length is 15 residues. The germline V gene has CDR1 SQVTM and CDR2 ANQGSEA.

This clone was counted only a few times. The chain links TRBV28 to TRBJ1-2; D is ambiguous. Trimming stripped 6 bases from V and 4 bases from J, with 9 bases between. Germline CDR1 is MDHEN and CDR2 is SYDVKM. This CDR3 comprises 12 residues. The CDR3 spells CASSLRSYGYTF. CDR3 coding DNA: TGTGCCAGCAGCCTACGGTCCTATGGCTACACCTTC.

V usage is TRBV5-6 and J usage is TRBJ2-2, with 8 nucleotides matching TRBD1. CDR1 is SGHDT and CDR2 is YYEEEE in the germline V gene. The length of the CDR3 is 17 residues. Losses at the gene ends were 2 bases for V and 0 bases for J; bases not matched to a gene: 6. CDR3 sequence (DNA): TGTGCCAGCAGCTTCCGACAGGGGTTCGCGAACACCGGGGAGCTGTTTTTT. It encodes CASSFRQGFANTGELFF. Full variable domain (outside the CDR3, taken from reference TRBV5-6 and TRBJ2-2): DAGVTQSPTHLIKTRGQQVTLRCSPKSGHDTVSWYQQALGQGPQFIFQYYEEEERQRGNFPDRFSGHQFPNYSSELNVNALLLGDSALYLCASSFRQGFANTGELFFGEGSRLTVL.

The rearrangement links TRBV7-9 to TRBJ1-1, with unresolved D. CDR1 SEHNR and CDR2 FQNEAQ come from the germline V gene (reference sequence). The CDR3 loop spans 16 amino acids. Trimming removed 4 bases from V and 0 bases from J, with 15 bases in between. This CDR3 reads CASSSRLGGVNTEAFF. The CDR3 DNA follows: TGTGCCAGCAGCTCCCGGTTGGGTGGAGTGAACACTGAAGCTTTCTTT.

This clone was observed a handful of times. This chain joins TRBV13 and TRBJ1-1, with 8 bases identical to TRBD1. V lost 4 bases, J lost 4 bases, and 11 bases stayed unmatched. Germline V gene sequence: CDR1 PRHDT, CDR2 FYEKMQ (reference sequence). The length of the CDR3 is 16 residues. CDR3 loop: CASSSTQQGESTEAFF. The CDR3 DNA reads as TGTGCCAGCAGCTCAACCCAACAGGGGGAGAGCACTGAAGCTTTCTTT.

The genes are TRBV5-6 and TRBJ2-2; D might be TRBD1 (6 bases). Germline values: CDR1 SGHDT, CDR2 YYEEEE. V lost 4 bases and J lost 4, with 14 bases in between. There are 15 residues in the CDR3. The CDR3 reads CASSIQGRGTGELFF. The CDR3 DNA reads TGTGCCAGCAGCATCCAGGGGAGAGGCACCGGGGAGCTGTTTTTT.

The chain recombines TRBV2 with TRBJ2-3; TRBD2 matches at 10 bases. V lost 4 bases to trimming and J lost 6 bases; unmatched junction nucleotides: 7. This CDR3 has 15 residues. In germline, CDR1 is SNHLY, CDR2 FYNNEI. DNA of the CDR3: TGTGCCAGCAGTGTTTTAGCGGGGGGCGGGGATACGCAGTATTTT. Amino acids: CASSVLAGGGDTQYF. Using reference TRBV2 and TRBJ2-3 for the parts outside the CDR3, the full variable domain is EPEVTQTPSHQVTQMGQEVILRCVPISNHLYFYWYRQILGQKVEFLVSFYNNEISEKSEIFDDQFSVERPDGSNFTLKIRSTKLEDSAMYFCASSVLAGGGDTQYFGPGTRLTVL.

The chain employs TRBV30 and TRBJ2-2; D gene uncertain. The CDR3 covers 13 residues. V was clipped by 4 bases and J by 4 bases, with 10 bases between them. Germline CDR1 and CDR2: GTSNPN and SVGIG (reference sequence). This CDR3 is CAWTRVSTGELFF. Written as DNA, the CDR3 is TGTGCCTGGACAAGGGTGTCCACCGGGGAGCTGTTTTTT.

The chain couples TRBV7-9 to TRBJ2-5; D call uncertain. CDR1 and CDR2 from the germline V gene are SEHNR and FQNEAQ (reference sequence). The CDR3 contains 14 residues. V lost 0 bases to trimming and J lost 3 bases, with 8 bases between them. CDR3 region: CASSLAGSEETQYF. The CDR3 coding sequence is TGTGCCAGCAGCTTAGCAGGCAGCGAAGAGACCCAGTACTTC.

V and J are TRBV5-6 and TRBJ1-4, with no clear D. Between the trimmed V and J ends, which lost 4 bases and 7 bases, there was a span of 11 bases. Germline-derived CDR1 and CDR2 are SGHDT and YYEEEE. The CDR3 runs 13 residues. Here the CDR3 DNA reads TGTGCCAGCAGCCTCGGAGGTACTGAAAAACTGTTTTTT. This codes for CASSLGGTEKLFF.

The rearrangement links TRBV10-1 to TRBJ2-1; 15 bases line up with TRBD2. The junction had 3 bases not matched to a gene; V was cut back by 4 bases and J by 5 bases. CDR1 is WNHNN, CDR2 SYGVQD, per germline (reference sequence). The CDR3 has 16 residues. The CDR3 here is CASSGGLAGGDNEQFF. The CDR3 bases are TGCGCCAGCAGTGGGGGACTAGCGGGGGGCGACAATGAGCAGTTCTTC.

CDR3 protein: CASSLSSGYNQPQHF. CDR3 in DNA: TGTGCCAGCAGTTTAAGTTCTGGGTATAATCAGCCCCAGCATTTT. The chain couples TRBV28 to TRBJ1-5; D gene uncertain. The CDR3 consists of 15 residues. Germline values: CDR1 MDHEN, CDR2 SYDVKM. The V end lost 2 bases, the J end lost 4 bases, and 12 bases lay between the germline ends.

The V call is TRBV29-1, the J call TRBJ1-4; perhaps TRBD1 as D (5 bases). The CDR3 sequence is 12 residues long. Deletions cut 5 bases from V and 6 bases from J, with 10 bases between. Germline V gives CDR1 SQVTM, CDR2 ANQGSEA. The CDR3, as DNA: TGCAGCGTTCTGGGACCGGATGAAAAACTGTTTTTT. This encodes CSVLGPDEKLFF.

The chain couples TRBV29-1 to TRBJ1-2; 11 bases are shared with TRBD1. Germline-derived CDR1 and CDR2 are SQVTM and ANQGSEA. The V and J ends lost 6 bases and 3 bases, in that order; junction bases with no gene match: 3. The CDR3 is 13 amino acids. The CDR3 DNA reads TGCAGCGTGGGGGACAGGGGGTACTATGGCTACACCTTC. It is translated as CSVGDRGYYGYTF.